A selection of T cell receptor beta chains follows, all from one sample in a study of regulatory T cells in long-lasting Graves disease. TCRdb re-derived calls from the multiplex PCR reads in MiXCR, one entry per CDR3 protein. The data show 310,000 or so distinct CDR3 sequences, 20% to 25% seen once. The sample here was peripheral blood mononuclear cells (PBMCs), taken when the disease was refractory, from a patient treated with antithyroid drugs. All receptors come from a female donor with Graves disease. Both conserved end residues are part of each CDR3. The D gene is left open where the match is weak. Clone size is shown for a subset of rows, as once, few, many or a class of expanded clone.

v_gene: TRBV4-3; j_gene: TRBJ2-5; abundance: .; d_gene: .; CDR3aa: CASSQGRGMGETQYF; CDR3nt: TGCGCCAGCAGCCAAGGGAGGGGGATGGGGGAGACCCAGTACTTC
v_gene: TRBV28; j_gene: TRBJ2-5; abundance: many; d_gene: TRBD2; CDR3aa: CASSRGTRVWETQYF; CDR3nt: TGTGCCAGCAGTCGCGGGACTAGGGTCTGGGAGACCCAGTACTTC
v_gene: TRBV7-9; j_gene: TRBJ1-1; abundance: many; d_gene: TRBD1; CDR3aa: CASSYPDRDDTEAFF; CDR3nt: TGTGCCAGCAGCTACCCAGACAGGGATGACACTGAAGCTTTCTTT
v_gene: TRBV20-1; j_gene: TRBJ2-5; abundance: many; d_gene: TRBD2; CDR3aa: CSALRLAGGGETQYF; CDR3nt: TGCAGTGCCCTTCGACTAGCGGGAGGGGGAGAGACCCAGTACTTC
v_gene: TRBV6-4; j_gene: TRBJ2-7; abundance: .; d_gene: .; CDR3aa: CASSEGAGAEQYF; CDR3nt: TGTGCCAGCAGTGAGGGCGCAGGGGCCGAGCAGTACTTC
v_gene: TRBV3-1; j_gene: TRBJ2-7; abundance: .; d_gene: .; CDR3aa: CASRNLEGYEQYF; CDR3nt: TGTGCCAGCAGGAATCTGGAGGGATACGAGCAGTACTTC
v_gene: TRBV28; j_gene: TRBJ2-7; abundance: .; d_gene: TRBD1; CDR3aa: CASSIARQGKSYEQYF; CDR3nt: TGTGCCAGCAGTATCGCCCGACAGGGTAAAAGCTACGAGCAGTACTTC
v_gene: TRBV3-1; j_gene: TRBJ2-1; abundance: .; d_gene: TRBD2; CDR3aa: CASSPRTSGRADEQFF; CDR3nt: TGTGCCAGCAGCCCCAGGACTAGCGGGAGGGCCGATGAGCAGTTCTTC
v_gene: TRBV20-1; j_gene: TRBJ2-5; abundance: .; d_gene: TRBD2; CDR3aa: CSAELAGGLQETQYF; CDR3nt: TGCAGTGCTGAACTAGCGGGAGGTCTCCAAGAGACCCAGTACTTC
v_gene: TRBV6-1; j_gene: TRBJ2-5; abundance: many; d_gene: TRBD2; CDR3aa: CASSDRLAGEETQYF; CDR3nt: TGTGCCAGCAGTGACCGACTAGCGGGAGAGGAGACCCAGTACTTC
v_gene: TRBV29-1; j_gene: TRBJ2-7; abundance: .; d_gene: TRBD2; CDR3aa: CSVQTSGYEQYF; CDR3nt: TGCAGCGTACAGACTAGCGGCTACGAGCAGTACTTC
v_gene: TRBV7-2; j_gene: TRBJ2-2; abundance: many; d_gene: TRBD1; CDR3aa: CASSTGTVATIGELFF; CDR3nt: TGTGCCAGCAGCACCGGGACAGTGGCGACTATCGGGGAGCTGTTTTTT
v_gene: TRBV4-2; j_gene: TRBJ2-7; abundance: few; d_gene: .; CDR3aa: CASSQDRGDEQYF; CDR3nt: TGTGCCAGCAGCCAAGATCGGGGTGACGAGCAGTACTTC
v_gene: TRBV6-1; j_gene: TRBJ2-5; abundance: many; d_gene: .; CDR3aa: CASNIYQETQYF; CDR3nt: TGTGCCAGCAATATCTACCAAGAGACCCAGTACTTC
v_gene: TRBV7-9; j_gene: TRBJ2-6; abundance: .; d_gene: .; CDR3aa: CASSLGNRQVLGANVLTF; CDR3nt: TGTGCCAGCAGCTTAGGAAACAGGCAGGTTCTGGGGGCCAACGTCCTGACTTTC
v_gene: TRBV12-3/TRBV12-4; j_gene: TRBJ2-7; abundance: many; d_gene: TRBD2; CDR3aa: CASSLALRLALSSYEQYF; CDR3nt: TGTGCCAGCAGTTTAGCGCTGAGACTAGCGCTGAGCTCCTACGAGCAGTACTTC
v_gene: TRBV6-2/TRBV6-3; j_gene: TRBJ1-5; abundance: .; d_gene: .; CDR3aa: CASSYLSGQPQHF; CDR3nt: TGTGCCAGCAGTTACCTCAGCGGGCAGCCCCAGCATTTT
v_gene: TRBV18; j_gene: TRBJ2-1; abundance: .; d_gene: TRBD2; CDR3aa: CASSPGLADYNEQFF; CDR3nt: TGTGCCAGCTCACCAGGACTAGCAGACTACAATGAGCAGTTCTTC
v_gene: TRBV11-1; j_gene: TRBJ2-7; abundance: many; d_gene: .; CDR3aa: CASSFGRNYEQYF; CDR3nt: TGTGCCAGCAGCTTCGGCAGGAACTACGAGCAGTACTTC
v_gene: TRBV9; j_gene: TRBJ1-2; abundance: few; d_gene: .; CDR3aa: CASRDKWGGGYTF; CDR3nt: TGTGCCAGCCGGGATAAGTGGGGCGGTGGCTACACCTTC
v_gene: TRBV7-8; j_gene: TRBJ2-7; abundance: many; d_gene: TRBD1; CDR3aa: CASSLRTGSEQYF; CDR3nt: TGTGCCAGCAGCCTACGGACAGGGAGCGAGCAGTACTTC
v_gene: TRBV11-2; j_gene: TRBJ1-1; abundance: few; d_gene: TRBD1; CDR3aa: CASSARWDRLNTEAFF; CDR3nt: TGTGCCAGCAGCGCCCGTTGGGACAGGTTGAACACTGAAGCTTTCTTT
v_gene: TRBV6-2/TRBV6-3; j_gene: TRBJ2-5; abundance: once; d_gene: .; CDR3aa: CASSSGRTQYF; CDR3nt: TGTGCCAGCAGTTCAGGGCGGACCCAGTACTTC
v_gene: TRBV7-8; j_gene: TRBJ2-5; abundance: many; d_gene: TRBD1; CDR3aa: CASSPRGRETQYF; CDR3nt: TGTGCCAGCAGCCCCAGGGGGCGAGAGACCCAGTACTTC
v_gene: TRBV7-3; j_gene: TRBJ2-5; abundance: few; d_gene: .; CDR3aa: CASRAGTTETQYF; CDR3nt: TGTGCCAGCAGGGCCGGGACGACGGAGACCCAGTACTTC
v_gene: TRBV28; j_gene: TRBJ2-7; abundance: many; d_gene: .; CDR3aa: CASNWDTEEQYF; CDR3nt: TGTGCCAGCAATTGGGACACCGAAGAGCAGTACTTC
v_gene: TRBV4-2; j_gene: TRBJ1-4; abundance: few; d_gene: .; CDR3aa: CASSPSWDPNEKLFF; CDR3nt: TGTGCCAGCAGCCCCAGTTGGGACCCAAATGAAAAACTGTTTTTT
v_gene: TRBV30; j_gene: TRBJ2-2; abundance: .; d_gene: .; CDR3aa: CAWEPARSGELFF; CDR3nt: TGTGCCTGGGAGCCGGCGCGCTCCGGGGAGCTGTTTTTT
v_gene: TRBV12-5; j_gene: TRBJ1-1; abundance: .; d_gene: .; CDR3aa: CASGPPDVQFDTEAFF; CDR3nt: TGTGCTAGTGGTCCGCCTGACGTCCAGTTTGACACTGAAGCTTTCTTT
v_gene: TRBV7-2; j_gene: TRBJ2-7; abundance: few; d_gene: .; CDR3aa: CASSLVPSSRHYEQYF; CDR3nt: TGTGCCAGCAGCTTAGTCCCATCCTCGAGGCACTACGAGCAGTACTTC
v_gene: TRBV20-1; j_gene: TRBJ2-5; abundance: few; d_gene: .; CDR3aa: CSVDREAKTQYF; CDR3nt: TGCAGTGTAGATCGGGAAGCAAAGACCCAGTACTTC
v_gene: TRBV28; j_gene: TRBJ1-1; abundance: many; d_gene: .; CDR3aa: CASGDRTGRGNTEAFF; CDR3nt: TGTGCCAGCGGCGACAGGACGGGGCGCGGGAACACTGAAGCTTTCTTT
v_gene: TRBV2; j_gene: TRBJ1-4; abundance: few; d_gene: TRBD1; CDR3aa: CASSDTTGGEKLFF; CDR3nt: TGTGCCAGCAGTGACACGACAGGGGGAGAAAAACTGTTTTTT
v_gene: TRBV20-1; j_gene: TRBJ2-2; abundance: once; d_gene: TRBD2; CDR3aa: CSARDLLAENTGELFF; CDR3nt: TGCAGTGCTAGAGACCTACTAGCGGAGAACACCGGGGAGCTGTTTTTT
v_gene: TRBV7-2; j_gene: TRBJ2-2; abundance: .; d_gene: TRBD1; CDR3aa: CASSLTIGQGNTGELFF; CDR3nt: TGTGCCAGCAGCCTAACTATAGGACAGGGGAACACCGGGGAGCTGTTTTTT
v_gene: TRBV20-1; j_gene: TRBJ2-7; abundance: few; d_gene: .; CDR3aa: CSARDWEDYEQYF; CDR3nt: TGCAGTGCTAGGGACTGGGAAGATTACGAGCAGTACTTC
v_gene: TRBV7-9; j_gene: TRBJ2-1; abundance: .; d_gene: .; CDR3aa: CASSLKEKTATHEQFF; CDR3nt: TGTGCCAGCAGCTTAAAGGAAAAGACAGCCACCCATGAGCAGTTCTTC
v_gene: TRBV7-2; j_gene: TRBJ1-1; abundance: few; d_gene: .; CDR3aa: CASSPQSRGDTEAFF; CDR3nt: TGTGCCAGCAGCCCTCAATCCCGGGGGGACACTGAAGCTTTCTTT
v_gene: TRBV28; j_gene: TRBJ1-1; abundance: many; d_gene: .; CDR3aa: CASGTDSYIPEAFF; CDR3nt: TGTGCCAGCGGTACGGATTCGTACATTCCTGAAGCTTTCTTT
v_gene: TRBV7-6; j_gene: TRBJ2-7; abundance: .; d_gene: TRBD2; CDR3aa: CASSLDGAGGPLYEQYF; CDR3nt: TGTGCCAGCAGCTTAGACGGCGCGGGAGGTCCCCTTTACGAGCAGTACTTC
v_gene: TRBV12-3/TRBV12-4; j_gene: TRBJ1-1; abundance: .; d_gene: .; CDR3aa: CASMSPHTEAFF; CDR3nt: TGTGCCAGCATGAGCCCGCACACTGAAGCTTTCTTT
v_gene: TRBV3-1; j_gene: TRBJ2-2; abundance: .; d_gene: .; CDR3aa: CASSQDRAGELFF; CDR3nt: TGTGCCAGCAGCCAAGATCGGGCCGGGGAGCTGTTTTTT
v_gene: TRBV28; j_gene: TRBJ1-1; abundance: many; d_gene: .; CDR3aa: CASSLGYGGMNTEAFF; CDR3nt: TGTGCCAGCAGTTTGGGGTATGGAGGGATGAACACTGAAGCTTTCTTT
v_gene: TRBV29-1; j_gene: TRBJ2-7; abundance: few; d_gene: .; CDR3aa: CSVTGSYEQYF; CDR3nt: TGCAGCGTTACAGGGTCCTACGAGCAGTACTTC
v_gene: TRBV15; j_gene: TRBJ2-7; abundance: .; d_gene: .; CDR3aa: CATSTRDGGREQYF; CDR3nt: TGTGCCACCAGCACCCGGGACGGGGGGCGGGAGCAGTACTTC
v_gene: TRBV5-5; j_gene: TRBJ1-1; abundance: .; d_gene: TRBD1; CDR3aa: CASSLWGTGEGQAFF; CDR3nt: TGTGCCAGCAGCTTGTGGGGGACAGGGGAAGGTCAAGCTTTCTTT
v_gene: TRBV7-8; j_gene: TRBJ2-3; abundance: .; d_gene: TRBD2; CDR3aa: CASSEGLAGTADTQYF; CDR3nt: TGTGCCAGCAGCGAGGGACTAGCGGGAACGGCAGATACGCAGTATTTT
v_gene: TRBV5-6; j_gene: TRBJ1-6; abundance: .; d_gene: .; CDR3aa: CASSSAVTGRRSPLHF; CDR3nt: TGTGCCAGCAGCTCCGCTGTGACGGGCCGTCGTTCACCCCTCCACTTT
v_gene: TRBV20-1; j_gene: TRBJ2-3; abundance: .; d_gene: .; CDR3aa: CSLQSSTDTQYF; CDR3nt: TGCAGCCTACAGAGCAGCACAGATACGCAGTATTTT
v_gene: TRBV11-2; j_gene: TRBJ1-1; abundance: few; d_gene: TRBD1; CDR3aa: CATMGTDEAFF; CDR3nt: TGTGCCACCATGGGGACAGACGAAGCTTTCTTT